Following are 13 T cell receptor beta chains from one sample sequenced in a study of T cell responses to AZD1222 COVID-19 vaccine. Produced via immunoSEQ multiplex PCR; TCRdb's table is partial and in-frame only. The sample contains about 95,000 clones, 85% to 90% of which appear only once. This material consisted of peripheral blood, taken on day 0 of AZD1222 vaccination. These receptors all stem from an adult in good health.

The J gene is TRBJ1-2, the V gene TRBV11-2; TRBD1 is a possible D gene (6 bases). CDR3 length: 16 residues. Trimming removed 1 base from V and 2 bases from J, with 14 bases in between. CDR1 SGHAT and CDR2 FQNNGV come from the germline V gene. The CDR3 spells CASSLVPGRGNYGYTF. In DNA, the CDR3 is TGTGCCAGCAGCTTAGTACCGGGGAGGGGGAACTATGGCTACACCTTC.

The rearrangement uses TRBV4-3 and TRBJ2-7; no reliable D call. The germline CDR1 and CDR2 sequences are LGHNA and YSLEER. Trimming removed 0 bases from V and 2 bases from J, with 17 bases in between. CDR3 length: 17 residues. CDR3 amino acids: CASSQDRIAGSAYEQYF. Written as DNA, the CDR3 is TGCGCCAGCAGCCAAGATCGGATCGCAGGCTCCGCCTACGAGCAGTACTTC.

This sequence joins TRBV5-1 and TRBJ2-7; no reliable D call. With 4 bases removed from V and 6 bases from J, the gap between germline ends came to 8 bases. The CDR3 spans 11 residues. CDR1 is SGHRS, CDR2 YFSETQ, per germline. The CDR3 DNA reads TGCGCCAGCAGCGGCCAGCGCGAGCAGTACTTC. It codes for CASSGQREQYF.

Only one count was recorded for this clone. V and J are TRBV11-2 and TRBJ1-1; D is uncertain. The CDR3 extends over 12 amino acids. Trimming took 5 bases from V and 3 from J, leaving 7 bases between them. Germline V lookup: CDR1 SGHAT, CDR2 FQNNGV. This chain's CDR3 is CASSLRDTEAFF. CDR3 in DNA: TGTGCCAGCAGCCTAAGGGACACTGAAGCTTTCTTT.

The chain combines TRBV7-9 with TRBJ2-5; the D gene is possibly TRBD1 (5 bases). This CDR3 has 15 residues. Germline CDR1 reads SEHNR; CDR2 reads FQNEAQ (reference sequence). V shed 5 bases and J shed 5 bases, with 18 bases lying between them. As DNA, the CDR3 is TGTGCCAGCAGCACCCGTGGGTTAGCAGGGGAGACCCAGTACTTC. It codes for CASSTRGLAGETQYF.

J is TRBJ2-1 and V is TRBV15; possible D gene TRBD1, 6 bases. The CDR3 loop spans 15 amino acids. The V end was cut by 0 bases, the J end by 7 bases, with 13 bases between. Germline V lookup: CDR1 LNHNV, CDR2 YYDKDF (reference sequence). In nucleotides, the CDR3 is TGTGCCACCAGCAGAGAAGGGGCTCAGGGGAATGAGCAGTTCTTC. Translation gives CATSREGAQGNEQFF.

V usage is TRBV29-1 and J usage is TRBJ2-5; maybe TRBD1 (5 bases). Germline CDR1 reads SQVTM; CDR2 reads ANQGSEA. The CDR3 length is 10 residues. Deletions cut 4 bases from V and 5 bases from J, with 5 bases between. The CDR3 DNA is TGCAGCGTTGCAGGGGAGACCCAGTACTTC. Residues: CSVAGETQYF. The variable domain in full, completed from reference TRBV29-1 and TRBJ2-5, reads SAVISQKPSRDICQRGTSLTIQCQVDSQVTMMFWYRQQPGQSLTLIATANQGSEATYESGFVIDKFPISRPNLTFSTLTVSNMSPEDSSIYLCSVAGETQYFGPGTRLLVL.

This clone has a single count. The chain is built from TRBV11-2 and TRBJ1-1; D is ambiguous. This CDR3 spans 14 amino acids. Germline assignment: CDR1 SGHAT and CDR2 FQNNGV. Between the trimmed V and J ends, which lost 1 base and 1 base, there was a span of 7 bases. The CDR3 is CASSLGVANTEAFF. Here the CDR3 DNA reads TGTGCCAGCAGCTTAGGCGTGGCGAACACTGAAGCTTTCTTT.

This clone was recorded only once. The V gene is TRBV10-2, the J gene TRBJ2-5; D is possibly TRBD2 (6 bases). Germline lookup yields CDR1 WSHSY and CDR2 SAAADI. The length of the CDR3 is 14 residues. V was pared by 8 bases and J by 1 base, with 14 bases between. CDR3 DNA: TGCGCCAGCGGCCACACTAGCACCCAAGAGACCCAGTACTTC. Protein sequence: CASGHTSTQETQYF.

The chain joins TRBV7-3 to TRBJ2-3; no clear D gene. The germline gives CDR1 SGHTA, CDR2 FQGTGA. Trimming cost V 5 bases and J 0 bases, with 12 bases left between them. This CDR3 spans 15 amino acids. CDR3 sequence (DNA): TGTGCCAGCAGCCCCTCTCGAGCGAGCACAGATACGCAGTATTTT. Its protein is CASSPSRASTDTQYF.

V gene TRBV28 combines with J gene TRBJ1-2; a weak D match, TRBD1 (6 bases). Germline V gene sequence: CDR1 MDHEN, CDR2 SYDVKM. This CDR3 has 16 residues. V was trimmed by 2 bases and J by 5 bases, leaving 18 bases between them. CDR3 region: CASSLGAGTRGYGYTF. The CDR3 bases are TGTGCCAGCAGTTTAGGAGCAGGGACGAGGGGGTATGGCTACACCTTC.

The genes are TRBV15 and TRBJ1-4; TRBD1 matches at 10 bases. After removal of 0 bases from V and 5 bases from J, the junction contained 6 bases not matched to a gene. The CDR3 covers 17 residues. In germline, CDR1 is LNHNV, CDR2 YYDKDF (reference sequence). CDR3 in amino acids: CATSRDLGDRGNEKLFF. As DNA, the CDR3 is TGTGCCACCAGCAGAGATTTGGGGGACAGGGGAAATGAAAAACTGTTTTTT.

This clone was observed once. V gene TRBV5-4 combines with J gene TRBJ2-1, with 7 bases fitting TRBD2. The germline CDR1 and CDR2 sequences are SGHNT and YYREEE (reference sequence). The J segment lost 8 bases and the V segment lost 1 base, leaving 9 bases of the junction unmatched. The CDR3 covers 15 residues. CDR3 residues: CASSLTGTTNHEQFF. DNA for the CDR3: TGTGCCAGCAGCTTGACCGGGACTACCAACCATGAGCAGTTCTTC. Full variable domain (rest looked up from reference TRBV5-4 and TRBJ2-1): ETGVTQSPTHLIKTRGQQVTLRCSSQSGHNTVSWYQQALGQGPQFIFQYYREEENGRGNFPPRFSGLQFPNYSSELNVNALELDDSALYLCASSLTGTTNHEQFFGPGTRLTVL.